This T cell receptor (beta chain) was documented in a study of early T cells in non-severe SARS-CoV-2 infection. Study-level points and caveats: VDJdb matching favored anti-spike CD8 responses, missing private and CD4 specificities.

Many counts were recorded for this clonotype. Its antigen is undetermined. After removal of 2 bases from V and 5 bases from J, the junction contained 8 bases not matched to a gene. The CDR3 totals 15 residues. Germline V CDR1 and CDR2: SNHLY, FYNNEI. TCRdb reanalysed the 5' RACE reads using MiXCR and keeps one entry per CDR3 protein. The sample shows 57,000 or so distinct CDR3 sequences, 9.5% to 15% of them seen only once. The material was whole blood, obtained at baseline. The clonotype originates from an adult who was a healthcare worker with PCR-confirmed SARS-CoV-2 infection or an uninfected control (not recorded which). The donor label of this sample is uncertain. The V gene is TRBV2, the J gene TRBJ2-5, with TRBD1 matching over 7 bases. The CDR3 coding sequence is TGTGCCAGCAGTGAAAGGGGGACAGTTGCCGAGACCCAGTACTTC. Protein sequence: CASSERGTVAETQYF.